The present T cell receptor beta chain was sequenced within a study of blood T cell repertoires in COVID-19. Original handling: Amplification with reference gene primers provided the estimates of nucleated cell counts. This table comes from immunoSEQ multiplex PCR, and its TCRdb copy is limited to in-frame clones, with some not included. The V and J calls and clone size come from that table; D and trimming were worked out from the DNA. The data show around 180,000 clones, over 75% seen once. The CDR3 has 15 amino acids. CDR1 is LNHDA and CDR2 is SQIVND in the germline V gene (reference sequence). V was pared by 8 bases and J by 3 bases, with 11 bases of the junction left unmatched.

The sequenced sample consisted of peripheral blood. The TCR sequence derives from a middle-aged man with active or convalescent COVID-19. The V and J genes are TRBV19 and TRBJ2-3, with 7 bases identical to TRBD1. CDR3 DNA sequence: TGTGCCAGTCTTGCCTCCGGGACAGCTACAGATACGCAGTATTTT. As protein: CASLASGTATDTQYF. Drawing the rest from reference TRBV19 and TRBJ2-3, the complete variable domain is DGGITQSPKYLFRKEGQNVTLSCEQNLNHDAMYWYRQDPGQGLRLIYYSQIVNDFQKGDIAEGYSVSREKKESFPLTVTSAQKNPTAFYLCASLASGTATDTQYFGPGTRLTVL.